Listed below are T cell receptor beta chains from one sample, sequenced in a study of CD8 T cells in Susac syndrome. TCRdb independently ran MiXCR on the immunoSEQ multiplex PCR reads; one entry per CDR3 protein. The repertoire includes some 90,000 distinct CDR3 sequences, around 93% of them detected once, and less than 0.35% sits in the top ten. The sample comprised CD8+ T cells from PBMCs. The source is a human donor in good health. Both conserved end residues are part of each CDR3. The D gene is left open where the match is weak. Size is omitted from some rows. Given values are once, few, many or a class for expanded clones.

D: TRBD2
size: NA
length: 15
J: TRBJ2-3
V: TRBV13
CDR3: CASTGLAGRIDTQYF
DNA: TGTGCCAGCACCGGACTAGCGGGGAGGATAGATACGCAGTATTTT

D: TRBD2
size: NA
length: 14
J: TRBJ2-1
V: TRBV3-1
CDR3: CASSQVGGNSEQFF
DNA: TGTGCCAGCAGCCAAGTGGGGGGGAATAGTGAGCAGTTCTTC

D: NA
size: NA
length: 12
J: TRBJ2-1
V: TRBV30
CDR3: CAWSVGLNEQFF
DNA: TGTGCCTGGAGTGTGGGACTCAATGAGCAGTTCTTC

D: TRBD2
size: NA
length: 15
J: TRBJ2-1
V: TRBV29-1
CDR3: CSVGRTSGDYNEQFF
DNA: TGCAGCGTTGGTCGGACTAGCGGAGATTACAATGAGCAGTTCTTC

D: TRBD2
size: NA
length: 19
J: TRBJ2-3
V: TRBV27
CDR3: CASSLSSGGALLGTDTQYF
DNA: TGTGCCAGCAGTTTGTCTAGCGGGGGGGCTTTGTTGGGCACAGATACGCAGTATTTT

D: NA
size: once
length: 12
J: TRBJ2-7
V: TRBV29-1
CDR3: CSTRDGTYEQYF
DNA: TGCAGCACGCGGGACGGAACCTACGAGCAGTACTTC

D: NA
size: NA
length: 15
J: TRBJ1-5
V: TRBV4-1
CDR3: CASSQEGISNQPQHF
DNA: TGCGCCAGCAGCCAGGAAGGTATTAGCAATCAGCCCCAGCATTTT

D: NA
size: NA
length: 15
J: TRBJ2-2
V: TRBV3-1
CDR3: CASSQDNTAAGELFF
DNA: TGTGCCAGCAGCCAAGATAATACAGCCGCCGGGGAGCTGTTTTTT

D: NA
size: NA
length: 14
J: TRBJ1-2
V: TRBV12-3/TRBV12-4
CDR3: CASSSPPAFYGYTF
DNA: TGTGCCAGCAGTTCCCCCCCGGCGTTCTATGGCTACACCTTC

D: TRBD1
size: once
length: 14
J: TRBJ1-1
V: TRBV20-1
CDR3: CSARDPQGDTEAFF
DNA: TGCAGTGCTAGAGATCCGCAGGGGGACACTGAAGCTTTCTTT

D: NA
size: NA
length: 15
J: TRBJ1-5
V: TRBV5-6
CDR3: CASTSGAGSNQPQHF
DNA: TGTGCCAGCACCTCAGGGGCTGGCAGCAATCAGCCCCAGCATTTT

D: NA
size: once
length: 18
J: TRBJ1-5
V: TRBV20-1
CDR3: CSALNSHRDYLSNQPQHF
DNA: TGCAGTGCTCTAAACTCCCACAGGGATTATCTCAGCAATCAGCCCCAGCATTTT

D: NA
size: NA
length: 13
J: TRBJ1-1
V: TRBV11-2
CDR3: CASSLGTVLAAFF
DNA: TGTGCCAGCAGCTTAGGAACAGTCCTTGCCGCTTTCTTT

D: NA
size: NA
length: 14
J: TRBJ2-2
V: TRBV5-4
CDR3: CASSFGTGTGELFF
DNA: TGTGCCAGCAGCTTCGGTACCGGCACCGGGGAGCTGTTTTTT

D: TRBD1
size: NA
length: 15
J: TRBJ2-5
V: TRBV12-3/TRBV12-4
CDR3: CASSNDRGWKGTQYF
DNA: TGTGCCAGCAGTAACGACAGGGGGTGGAAAGGGACCCAGTACTTC

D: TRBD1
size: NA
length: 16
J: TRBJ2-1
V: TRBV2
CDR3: CASSEDGTGVGNEQFF
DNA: TGTGCCAGCAGTGAAGACGGGACAGGGGTCGGTAATGAGCAGTTCTTC

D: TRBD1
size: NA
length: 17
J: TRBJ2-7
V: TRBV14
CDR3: CASSPEEDRASNYEQYF
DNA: TGTGCCAGCAGCCCGGAGGAAGACAGGGCCTCCAACTACGAGCAGTACTTC

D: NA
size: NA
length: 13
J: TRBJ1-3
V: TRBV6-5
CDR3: CASSYSSGNTIYF
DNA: TGTGCCAGCAGTTATTCCTCTGGAAACACCATATATTTT

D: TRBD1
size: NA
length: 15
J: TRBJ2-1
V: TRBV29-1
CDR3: CSVDGTGLSYNEQFF
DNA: TGCAGCGTAGACGGGACAGGTCTCTCCTACAATGAGCAGTTCTTC

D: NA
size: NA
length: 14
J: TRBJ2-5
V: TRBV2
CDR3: CASSEDRFQETQYF
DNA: TGTGCCAGCAGTGAAGACAGGTTCCAAGAGACCCAGTACTTC

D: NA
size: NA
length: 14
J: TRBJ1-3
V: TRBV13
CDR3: CASSLEGSGNTIYF
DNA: TGTGCCAGCAGCTTAGAAGGGTCTGGAAACACCATATATTTT

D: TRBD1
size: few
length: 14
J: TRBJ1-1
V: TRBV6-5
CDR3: CASSYGQGGTEAFF
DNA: TGTGCCAGCAGTTACGGGCAGGGGGGAACTGAAGCTTTCTTT

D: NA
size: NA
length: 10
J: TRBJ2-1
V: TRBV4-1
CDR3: CASGQDEQFF
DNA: TGCGCCAGTGGGCAGGATGAGCAGTTCTTC

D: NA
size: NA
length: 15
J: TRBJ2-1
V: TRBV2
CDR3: CASVVPGPYYNEQFF
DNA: TGTGCCAGCGTAGTCCCGGGACCATACTACAATGAGCAGTTCTTC

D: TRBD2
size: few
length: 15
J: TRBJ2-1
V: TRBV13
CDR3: CASSRTSGGYNEQFF
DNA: TGTGCCAGCAGCCGGACTAGCGGGGGGTACAATGAGCAGTTCTTC

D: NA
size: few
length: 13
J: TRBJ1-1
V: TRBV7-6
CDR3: CASSSGMNTEAFF
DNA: TGTGCCAGCAGCTCCGGGATGAACACTGAAGCTTTCTTT

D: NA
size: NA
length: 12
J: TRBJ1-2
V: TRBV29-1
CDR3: CSVPQLTGGYTF
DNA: TGCAGCGTCCCCCAGCTGACTGGCGGCTACACCTTC

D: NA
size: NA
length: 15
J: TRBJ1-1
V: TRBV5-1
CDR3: CASSWGTTENTEAFF
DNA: TGCGCCAGCAGCTGGGGGACGACAGAGAACACTGAAGCTTTCTTT

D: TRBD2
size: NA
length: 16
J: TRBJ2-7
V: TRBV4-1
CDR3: CASSQAKGLAVMEQYF
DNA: TGCGCCAGCAGCCAAGCTAAGGGACTAGCAGTAATGGAGCAGTACTTC

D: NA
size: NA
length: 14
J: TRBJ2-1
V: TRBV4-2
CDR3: CASSPNGGDNEQFF
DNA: TGTGCCAGCAGCCCCAACGGGGGTGACAATGAGCAGTTCTTC

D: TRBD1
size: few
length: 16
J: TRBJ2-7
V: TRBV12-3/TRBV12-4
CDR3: CASSPGTGDGSYEQYF
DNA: TGTGCCAGCAGTCCCGGGACAGGGGACGGTTCCTACGAGCAGTACTTC

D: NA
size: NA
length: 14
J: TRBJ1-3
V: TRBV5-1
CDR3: CASSLEDRRNTIYF
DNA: TGCGCCAGCAGCTTGGAAGACAGAAGGAACACCATATATTTT

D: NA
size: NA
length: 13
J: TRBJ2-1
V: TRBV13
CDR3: CASSVDRANEQFF
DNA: TGTGCCAGCAGCGTCGACAGAGCCAATGAGCAGTTCTTC

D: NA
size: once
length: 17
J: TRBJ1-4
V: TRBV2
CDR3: CASTDDSLVATNEKLFF
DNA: TGTGCCAGCACCGATGACAGCCTGGTTGCAACTAATGAAAAACTGTTTTTT

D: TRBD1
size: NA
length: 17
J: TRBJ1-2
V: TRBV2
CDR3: CASTPTGTGGTVYGYTF
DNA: TGTGCCAGCACCCCCACCGGGACAGGGGGGACCGTCTATGGCTACACCTTC

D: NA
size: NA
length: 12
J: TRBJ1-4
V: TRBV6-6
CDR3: CASSYAIEKLFF
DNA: TGTGCCAGCAGTTACGCGATTGAAAAACTGTTTTTT

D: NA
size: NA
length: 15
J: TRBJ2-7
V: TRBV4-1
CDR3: CASSQVTGSAYEQYF
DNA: TGCGCCAGCAGCCAAGTCACAGGGTCGGCCTACGAGCAGTACTTC

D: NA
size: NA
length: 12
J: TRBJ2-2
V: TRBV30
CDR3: CAWSVGSGELFF
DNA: TGTGCCTGGAGTGTTGGGTCCGGGGAGCTGTTTTTT

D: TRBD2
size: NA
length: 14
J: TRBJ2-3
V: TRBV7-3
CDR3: CASRGGGSADTQYF
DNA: TGTGCCAGCAGGGGCGGGGGGTCCGCAGATACGCAGTATTTT

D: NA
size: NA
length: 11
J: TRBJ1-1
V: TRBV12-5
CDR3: CASGENTEAFF
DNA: TGTGCTAGTGGGGAGAACACTGAAGCTTTCTTT

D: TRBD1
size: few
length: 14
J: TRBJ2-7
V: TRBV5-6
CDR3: CASSRGTGNYEQYF
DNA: TGTGCCAGCAGCCGCGGGACAGGGAATTACGAGCAGTACTTC

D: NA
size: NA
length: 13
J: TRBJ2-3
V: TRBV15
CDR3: CATSRDRGDTQYF
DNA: TGTGCCACCAGCAGAGATCGTGGAGATACGCAGTATTTT

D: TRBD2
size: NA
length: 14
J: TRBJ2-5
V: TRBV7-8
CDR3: CASSLRTGGETQYF
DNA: TGTGCCAGCAGCCTCCGGACGGGGGGTGAGACCCAGTACTTC

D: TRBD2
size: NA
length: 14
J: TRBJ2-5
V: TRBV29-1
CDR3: CSAGSGGRVETQYF
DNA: TGCAGTGCGGGTAGCGGGGGTAGAGTTGAGACCCAGTACTTC

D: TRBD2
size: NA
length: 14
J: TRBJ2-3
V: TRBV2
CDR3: CASPGLAGGDTQYF
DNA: TGTGCCAGTCCGGGACTAGCGGGGGGAGATACGCAGTATTTT

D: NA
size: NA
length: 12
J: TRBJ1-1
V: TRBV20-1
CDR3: CSAKTRNTEAFF
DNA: TGCAGTGCTAAGACGAGAAACACTGAAGCTTTCTTT

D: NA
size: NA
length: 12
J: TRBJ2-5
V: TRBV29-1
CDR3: CSSSGSRGTQYF
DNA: TGCAGCTCGTCCGGGTCTCGCGGGACCCAGTACTTC

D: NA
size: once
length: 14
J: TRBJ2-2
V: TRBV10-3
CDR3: CAISGTTQSGELFF
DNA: TGTGCCATCAGCGGGACAACTCAGTCCGGGGAGCTGTTTTTT

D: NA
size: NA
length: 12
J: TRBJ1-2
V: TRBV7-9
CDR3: CASSLDGYGYTF
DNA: TGTGCCAGCAGCTTAGATGGATATGGCTACACCTTC

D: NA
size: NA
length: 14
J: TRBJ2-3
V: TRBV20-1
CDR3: CSARDSRSTDTQYF
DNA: TGCAGTGCTAGAGATAGTAGGTCAACAGATACGCAGTATTTT

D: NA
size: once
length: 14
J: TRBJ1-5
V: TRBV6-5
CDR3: CASSYSEGQQPQHF
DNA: TGTGCCAGCAGTTACTCTGAGGGGCAGCAGCCCCAGCATTTT

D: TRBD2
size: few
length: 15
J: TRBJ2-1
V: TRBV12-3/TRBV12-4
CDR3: CASRPGLANYNEQFF
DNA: TGTGCCAGCAGGCCGGGACTAGCCAACTACAATGAGCAGTTCTTC

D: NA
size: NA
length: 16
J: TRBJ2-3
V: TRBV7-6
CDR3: CASSLAVGGPTDTQYF
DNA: TGTGCCAGCAGCTTAGCAGTAGGAGGACCCACAGATACGCAGTATTTT

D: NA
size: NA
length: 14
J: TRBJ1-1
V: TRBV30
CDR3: CAWSQGSSNTEAFF
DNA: TGTGCCTGGAGCCAAGGTTCCAGTAACACTGAAGCTTTCTTT